The rows below give T cell receptor beta chains drawn from one sample of a study of shared T cell receptors in the human thymus. Profiling relied on immunoSEQ multiplex PCR, and the TCRdb table lists in-frame clones only, not all of them. The table includes about 660,000 clones, around 87% detected once. This sample also belongs to another study, concerning human thymus T cells.

The sequenced sample was thymocytes. Receptors originate from a boy under two years old with a congenital heart defect. Each CDR3 is given with its conserved first and last residue. D genes are given only for firm matches.

CDR3: CASSLAPADRERDEKLFF; DNA: TGTGCCAGCAGTTTGGCCCCGGCGGACAGGGAACGGGATGAAAAACTGTTTTTT; D: TRBD1; J: TRBJ1-4; V: TRBV28
CDR3: CAISDPYIGQGAGSQPQHF; DNA: TGTGCCATCAGTGATCCGTATATAGGACAGGGGGCGGGAAGTCAGCCCCAGCATTTT; D: TRBD1; J: TRBJ1-5; V: TRBV10-3
CDR3: CASSQVVTSGGFSYNEQFF; DNA: TGCGCCAGCAGCCAAGTCGTGACTAGCGGGGGGTTCTCCTACAATGAGCAGTTCTTC; D: TRBD2; J: TRBJ2-1; V: TRBV4-3
CDR3: CASSLLARGHSYEQYF; DNA: TGTGCCAGCAGCTTACTGGCCAGGGGGCACTCCTACGAGCAGTACTTC; D: TRBD1; J: TRBJ2-7; V: TRBV7-9
CDR3: CASNRRDRDSLYF; DNA: TGTGCCAGCAACCGACGGGACAGGGACTCCTTGTACTTC; D: TRBD1; J: TRBJ2-7; V: TRBV28
CDR3: CSVDVARGYGYTF; DNA: TGCAGCGTTGATGTAGCTCGGGGCTATGGCTACACCTTC; D: -; J: TRBJ1-2; V: TRBV29-1
CDR3: CASSESTSQETQYF; DNA: TGTGCCAGCAGTGAATCGACATCCCAAGAGACCCAGTACTTC; D: -; J: TRBJ2-5; V: TRBV2
CDR3: CASSLVSGQGLETQYF; DNA: TGTGCCAGCAGCTTGGTTTCGGGACAGGGGTTAGAGACCCAGTACTTC; D: TRBD1; J: TRBJ2-5; V: TRBV5-8
CDR3: CASSVEPSMGGGTYYEQYF; DNA: TGTGCCAGCAGCGTAGAGCCCTCCATGGGCGGGGGGACCTACTACGAGCAGTACTTC; D: TRBD2; J: TRBJ2-7; V: TRBV9
CDR3: CASNSGTGDGYTF; DNA: TGTGCCAGCAATTCCGGGACAGGGGATGGCTACACCTTC; D: TRBD1; J: TRBJ1-2; V: TRBV6-1
CDR3: CASSLDRAEQYF; DNA: TGTGCCAGCAGCCTAGACAGGGCCGAGCAGTACTTC; D: TRBD1; J: TRBJ2-7; V: TRBV7-9
CDR3: CASSWHRGKYEQYF; DNA: TGTGCCAGCAGTTGGCACAGGGGGAAATACGAGCAGTACTTC; D: TRBD1; J: TRBJ2-7; V: TRBV7-2
CDR3: CASSVVGFGGQLPTGELFF; DNA: TGTGCCAGCAGCGTAGTAGGATTCGGAGGGCAACTCCCTACCGGGGAGCTGTTTTTT; D: -; J: TRBJ2-2; V: TRBV9